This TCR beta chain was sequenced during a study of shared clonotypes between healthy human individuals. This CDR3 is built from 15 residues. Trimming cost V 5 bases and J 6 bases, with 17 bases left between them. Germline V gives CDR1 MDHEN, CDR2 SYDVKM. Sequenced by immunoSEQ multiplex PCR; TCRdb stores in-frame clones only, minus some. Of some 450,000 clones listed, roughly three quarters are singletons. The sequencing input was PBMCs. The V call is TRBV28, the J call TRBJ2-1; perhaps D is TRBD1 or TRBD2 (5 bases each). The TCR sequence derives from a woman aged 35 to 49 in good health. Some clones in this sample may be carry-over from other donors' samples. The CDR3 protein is CASSPIDRDGNEQFF. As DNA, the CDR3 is TGTGCCAGCAGTCCGATCGATAGGGACGGCAATGAGCAGTTCTTC.